The clone carrying this TCR beta chain was detected many times. This record comes from a study of prognosis after radiotherapy for stage I lung cancer. Study-level information: Patients were enrolled between early 2018 and January 2019 (all with stage I non-small cell lung cancer). In total, roughly 13 men and a handful of women took part as patients, aged 53 to 84 with a median of roughly 70 years. Among the patients, a few developed distant metastases after radiotherapy at a median of around seven months, and 15 showed no significant progression.

Trimming stripped 2 bases from V and 8 bases from J, with 9 bases between. The CDR3 is 12 residues long. CDR1 SEHNR and CDR2 FQNEAQ come from the germline V gene (reference sequence). With two-round multiplex PCR, TCR beta CDR3 sequences were amplified from genomic DNA. Specific primers for each TRBV and TRBJ gene were what first-round PCR used. Universal primers featured in the second PCR round. Each CDR3 protein is one row after TCRdb ran MiXCR on the multiplex PCR reads. Of 50,000 to 75,000 distinct CDR3 sequences in the sample, about 25% are singletons; the top ten hold around 6.9%. This sequence originates from a donor aged 50 or older with non-small cell lung cancer. The chain links TRBV7-9 to TRBJ1-2; D remains unclear. The material was PBMCs, obtained before or after stereotactic body radiation therapy (not recorded which). The CDR3 nucleotides read TGTGCCAGCAGCTTAATTGAAGGGGGCTACACCTTC. The encoded protein is CASSLIEGGYTF. Full variable domain (outside the CDR3, taken from reference TRBV7-9 and TRBJ1-2): DTGVSQNPRHKITKRGQNVTFRCDPISEHNRLYWYRQTLGQGPEFLTYFQNEAQLEKSRLLSDRFSAERPKGSFSTLEIQRTEQGDSAMYLCASSLIEGGYTFGSGTRLTVV.